The sample holds many counts of the clone carrying this T cell receptor (beta chain). The data stem from a study of Graves' ophthalmopathy and Graves' hyperthyroidism. The study amplified TCR beta CDR3 regions using RNA transcripts. The first-round RT-PCR employed HTBI primers together with the Qiagen OneStep RT-PCR kit. A multiplex PCR was then performed as the second round. One entry per CDR3 protein results from TCRdb running MiXCR on the multiplex PCR reads. This sample has hundreds of thousands of distinct CDR3 sequences; around 20% occur once, and the top ten carry around 3.2%. CDR3 length equals 12 residues. The germline CDR1 and CDR2 sequences are MDHEN and SYDVKM. Trimming removed 7 bases at V and 2 bases at J, with 3 bases between. Aged 18 to 65, hyperthyroidism patients had been newly diagnosed, with under 2 months' duration. Other autoimmune disease, uncontrolled infection, pregnancy and lactation led to exclusion.

This TCR came from a woman aged 18-30 years with stable Graves' hyperthyroidism. V usage is TRBV28 and J usage is TRBJ2-6; D not resolved. The sequenced sample consisted of peripheral blood. Written as DNA, the CDR3 is TGTGCCAGCACAGCTGGGGCCAACGTCCTGACTTTC. Its translation: CASTAGANVLTF.